This T cell receptor (beta chain) was recovered during a study of immune evolution from preneoplasia to lung adenocarcinoma. The assay was immunoSEQ multiplex PCR, and TCRdb's table has in-frame clones only and misses some. The table shows 15,000 to 20,000 clones, with approximately 86% occurring only once. Input material: FFPE invasive lung adenocarcinoma tissue. The clonotype originates from a person aged 65-85 years with invasive lung adenocarcinoma.

DNA of the CDR3: TGTGCCAGCAGTCCGACAAACTACAGGGAATTTTATGGCTACACCTTC. Its protein is CASSPTNYREFYGYTF. The rearrangement joins TRBV28 to TRBJ1-2; a weak D match, TRBD1 (6 bases). The germline V and J ends were trimmed by 5 bases and 5 bases, with 21 bases remaining between them. The CDR3 contains 16 residues. The germline V gene has CDR1 MDHEN and CDR2 SYDVKM.